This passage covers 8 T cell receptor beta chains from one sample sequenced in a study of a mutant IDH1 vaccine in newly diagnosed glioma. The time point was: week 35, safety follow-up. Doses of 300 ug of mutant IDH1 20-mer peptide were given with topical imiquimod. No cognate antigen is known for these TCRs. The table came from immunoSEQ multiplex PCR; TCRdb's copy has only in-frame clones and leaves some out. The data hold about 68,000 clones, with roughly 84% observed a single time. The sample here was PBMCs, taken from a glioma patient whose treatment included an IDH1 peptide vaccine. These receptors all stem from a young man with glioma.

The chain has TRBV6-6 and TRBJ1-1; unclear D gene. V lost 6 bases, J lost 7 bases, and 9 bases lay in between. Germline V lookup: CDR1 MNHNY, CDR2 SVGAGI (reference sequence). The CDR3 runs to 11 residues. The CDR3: CASSKQYEAFF. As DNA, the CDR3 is TGTGCCAGCAGCAAACAGTATGAAGCTTTCTTT.

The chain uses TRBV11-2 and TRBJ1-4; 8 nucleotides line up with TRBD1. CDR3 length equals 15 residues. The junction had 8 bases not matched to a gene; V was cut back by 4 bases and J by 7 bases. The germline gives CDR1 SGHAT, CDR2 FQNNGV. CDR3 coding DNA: TGTGCCAGCAGCTACTCAGGGGGCGATACTGAAAAACTGTTTTTT. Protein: CASSYSGGDTEKLFF.

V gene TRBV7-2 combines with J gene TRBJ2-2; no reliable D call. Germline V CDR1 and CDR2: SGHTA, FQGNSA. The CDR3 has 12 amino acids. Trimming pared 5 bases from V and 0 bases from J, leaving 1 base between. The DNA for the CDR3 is TGTGCCAGCAGCGCGAACACCGGGGAGCTGTTTTTT. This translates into CASSANTGELFF.

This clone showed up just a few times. In DNA, the CDR3 is TGTGCCATCAGTGAGCTGGACAGGGAGAACACTGAAGCTTTCTTT. Encoded protein: CAISELDRENTEAFF. The rearrangement links TRBV10-3 to TRBJ1-1; 8 nucleotides agree with TRBD1. The trim removed 2 bases at V and 1 base at J, leaving 3 bases unmatched. Germline V CDR1 and CDR2: ENHRY, SYGVKD. The CDR3 loop spans 15 amino acids.

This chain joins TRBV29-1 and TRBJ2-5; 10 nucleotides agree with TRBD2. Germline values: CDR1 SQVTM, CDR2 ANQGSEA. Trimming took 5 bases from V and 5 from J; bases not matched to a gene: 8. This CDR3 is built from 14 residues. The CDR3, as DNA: TGCAGCGTTAGCCCTAGCGGGAGAGGGGAGACCCAGTACTTC. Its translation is CSVSPSGRGETQYF.

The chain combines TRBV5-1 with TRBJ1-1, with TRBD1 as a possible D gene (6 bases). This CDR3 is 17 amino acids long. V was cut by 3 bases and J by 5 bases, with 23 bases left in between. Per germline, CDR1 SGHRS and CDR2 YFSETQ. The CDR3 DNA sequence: TGCGCCAGCAGCTCCAAACCTACAGGGAATTCGAAAACTGAAGCTTTCTTT. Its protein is CASSSKPTGNSKTEAFF.

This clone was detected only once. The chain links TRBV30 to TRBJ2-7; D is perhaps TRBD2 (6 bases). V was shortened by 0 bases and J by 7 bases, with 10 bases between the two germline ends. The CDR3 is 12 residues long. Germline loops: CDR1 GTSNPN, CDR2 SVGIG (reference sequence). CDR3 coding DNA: TGTGCCTGGAGTGTCGGGGGTTTGGAGCAGTACTTC. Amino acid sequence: CAWSVGGLEQYF.

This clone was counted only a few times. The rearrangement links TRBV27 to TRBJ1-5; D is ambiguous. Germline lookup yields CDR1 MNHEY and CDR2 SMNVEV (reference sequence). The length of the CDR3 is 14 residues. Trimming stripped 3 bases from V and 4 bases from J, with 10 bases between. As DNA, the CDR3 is TGTGCCAGCAGTTTGGGGTGGATGAATCAGCCCCAGCATTTT. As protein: CASSLGWMNQPQHF.